A selection of T cell receptor beta chains follows, all from one sample in a study of OX40 agonist ivuxolimab in advanced cancers. Clones were sequenced by immunoSEQ multiplex PCR, and TCRdb holds only the in-frame ones, with some missing. Of 75,000 to 100,000 clones in the sample, over 75% were seen once. The material was CD4+ or CD8+ T cells sorted from blood, obtained in a trial of the OX40 agonist ivuxolimab. These receptors came from an adult with an advanced solid tumor such as melanoma, head and neck, liver or kidney cancer. Both conserved end residues are part of each CDR3. The D gene is left open where the match is weak. Where a row states a size, it is once, few, many or the class of an expanded clone; other rows omit it.

J gene	clone size	CDR3 length	D gene	V gene	CDR3 DNA	CDR3 protein
TRBJ1-6	-	14	-	TRBV28	TGTGCCAGCAGTTCCGGGGGACGTAATTCACCCCTCCACTTT	CASSSGGRNSPLHF
TRBJ1-2	-	11	-	TRBV20-1	TGCAGTGCTAAGGACAGAAGTGGCTACACCTTC	CSAKDRSGYTF
TRBJ2-5	-	14	-	TRBV5-1	TGCGCCAGCAGTTATCCCGGGAGCCAAGAGACCCAGTACTTC	CASSYPGSQETQYF
TRBJ2-3	-	15	-	TRBV6-6	TGTGCCAGCAGTTATCCCAGCGGGAGCACAGATACGCAGTATTTT	CASSYPSGSTDTQYF
TRBJ2-1	-	15	-	TRBV11-2	TGTGCCAGCAGCTTAGTACCAGGGACTTACAATGAGCAGTTCTTC	CASSLVPGTYNEQFF
TRBJ2-1	-	13	-	TRBV7-3	TGTGCCAGCAGCTCTATTAGCGGTAATGAGCAGTTCTTC	CASSSISGNEQFF
TRBJ2-7	-	17	TRBD2	TRBV18	TGTGCCAGCTCACGCACGGGGACCCTAGCGGGAACCTACGAGCAGTACTTC	CASSRTGTLAGTYEQYF
TRBJ2-7	-	14	-	TRBV11-3	TGTGCCAGCAGTTACAGGGCCCCTAGTGGCGAGCAGTACTTC	CASSYRAPSGEQYF
TRBJ2-5	-	14	TRBD1	TRBV27	TGTGCCAGCAGTTCCTCCGACAGGGGCATAGCCCAGTACTTC	CASSSSDRGIAQYF
TRBJ2-5	-	14	TRBD2	TRBV2	TGTGCCAGCAGGAAGGGACTAGCGGACGGGACCCAGTACTTC	CASRKGLADGTQYF
TRBJ2-1	-	16	-	TRBV11-2	TGTGCCAGCAGCTTAGATACGGGGAGTCCCTACAATGAGCAGTTCTTC	CASSLDTGSPYNEQFF
TRBJ2-7	-	13	-	TRBV2	TGTGCCAGCAGTCAATATGTCTCCTACGAGCAGTACTTC	CASSQYVSYEQYF
TRBJ2-3	-	17	-	TRBV25-1	TGTGCCAGCAGTGATCGCCCGGGGAGATCCGACACAGATACGCAGTATTTT	CASSDRPGRSDTDTQYF
TRBJ2-7	-	14	-	TRBV5-1	TGCGCCAGCAGCTTGGCAGGGCCGTCCTACGAGCAGTACTTC	CASSLAGPSYEQYF
TRBJ2-3	-	16	-	TRBV29-1	TGCAGCGTTGAAAGATTCGGCAACGGCGGGGCAGATACGCAGTATTTT	CSVERFGNGGADTQYF
TRBJ2-2	-	13	-	TRBV28	TGTGCCAGCAAGAGTGAGAACACCGGGGAGCTGTTTTTT	CASKSENTGELFF
TRBJ2-7	-	14	TRBD1	TRBV28	TGTGCCAGCAGTCGGATCGGGACAGGCTACGAGCAGTACTTC	CASSRIGTGYEQYF
TRBJ2-7	-	15	-	TRBV27	TGTGCCAGCAGTTTTTTGGGGCCCAGCTCCTACGAGCAGTACTTC	CASSFLGPSSYEQYF
TRBJ1-1	-	14	-	TRBV19	TGTGCCAGTAGTTCCCGGACAGAGTGGACTGAAGCTTTCTTT	CASSSRTEWTEAFF
TRBJ2-7	-	12	-	TRBV6-1	TGTGCCAGCAGTGAATTGGCCTCGGTGCAGTACTTC	CASSELASVQYF
TRBJ2-3	-	14	TRBD1	TRBV4-2	TGTGCCAGCAGCCGCGGACAGGGAACAGATACGCAGTATTTT	CASSRGQGTDTQYF
TRBJ2-7	-	15	-	TRBV10-3	TGTGCCATCAGTGTAGGGCTAGCGCCCGCCTACGAGCAGTACTTC	CAISVGLAPAYEQYF
TRBJ2-1	-	14	-	TRBV19	TGTGCCAGTAGGGCCGGAGGGGCGAACAATGAGCAGTTCTTC	CASRAGGANNEQFF
TRBJ1-4	-	14	-	TRBV28	TGTGCCAGCAGTTCGGGGGTAGCTAATGAAAAACTGTTTTTT	CASSSGVANEKLFF
TRBJ1-4	-	15	TRBD1	TRBV11-2	TGTGCCAGCAGCTTATCGACAGGGAGGGGGGAAAAACTGTTTTTT	CASSLSTGRGEKLFF
TRBJ2-7	-	16	TRBD2	TRBV14	TGTGCCAGCAGCCCTCTGGGACTAGCGGGTTGGTACGAGCAGTACTTC	CASSPLGLAGWYEQYF
TRBJ2-7	once	18	TRBD2	TRBV7-8	TGTGCCAGCAGCGGAGAGGTCGCTAGCGGGAGGATGATTTACGAGCAGTACTTC	CASSGEVASGRMIYEQYF
TRBJ1-1	-	13	-	TRBV2	TGTGCCAGCAGTGAGGGGGAAAACACTGAAGCTTTCTTT	CASSEGENTEAFF
TRBJ1-4	-	14	-	TRBV28	TGTGCCAGCAGCCTTAGACAGTATAATGAAAAACTGTTTTTT	CASSLRQYNEKLFF
TRBJ2-7	-	16	TRBD2	TRBV4-2	TGTGCCAGCAGCCGAGGACTAGCGGGAAGTGGCAACGAGCAGTACTTC	CASSRGLAGSGNEQYF
TRBJ2-7	-	19	TRBD2	TRBV6-1	TGTGCCAGCAGTGACTGGACAGGGGAGACTAGCGGGAGGGGCTACGAGCAGTACTTC	CASSDWTGETSGRGYEQYF
TRBJ2-3	-	18	TRBD2	TRBV5-8	TGTGCCAGCAGCCGCTCCCGGGGTAGCGGGATGGTAACAGATACGCAGTATTTT	CASSRSRGSGMVTDTQYF
TRBJ1-1	-	12	-	TRBV7-3	TGTGCCAGCAGGGATTCGAACACTGAAGCTTTCTTT	CASRDSNTEAFF
TRBJ2-2	-	13	TRBD2	TRBV7-9	TGTGCCAGCAGCTCGACTAGCGCCGGGGAGCTGTTTTTT	CASSSTSAGELFF
TRBJ1-2	-	12	-	TRBV30	TGTGCCTGGAGTGTCTATGGGGGTGGCTACACCTTC	CAWSVYGGGYTF
TRBJ2-5	-	13	-	TRBV28	TGTGCCAGCAGGCCACAGGGATCGGAGACCCAGTACTTC	CASRPQGSETQYF
TRBJ2-7	-	15	TRBD1	TRBV10-3	TGTGCCATCAGTGATCGGGTGGGACAGGGAGACGAGCAGTACTTC	CAISDRVGQGDEQYF
TRBJ2-1	-	13	-	TRBV6-5	TGTGCCAGCAGTTCCACCAACAGTAATGAGCAGTTCTTC	CASSSTNSNEQFF
TRBJ1-2	-	13	-	TRBV28	TGTGCCAGCAGGGAGGACAGATCTGGGGGCTACACCTTC	CASREDRSGGYTF
TRBJ1-2	-	14	-	TRBV11-2	TGTGCCAGCAGCCCTACGGTAGCTAACTATGGCTACACCTTC	CASSPTVANYGYTF